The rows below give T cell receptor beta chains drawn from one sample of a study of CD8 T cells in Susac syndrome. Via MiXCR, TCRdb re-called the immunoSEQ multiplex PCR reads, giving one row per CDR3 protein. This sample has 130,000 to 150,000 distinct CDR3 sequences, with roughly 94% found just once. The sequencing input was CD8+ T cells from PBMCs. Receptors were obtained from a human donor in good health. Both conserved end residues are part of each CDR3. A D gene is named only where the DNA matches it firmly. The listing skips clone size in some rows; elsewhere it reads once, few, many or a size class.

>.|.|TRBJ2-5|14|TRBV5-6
TGTGCCAGCAGCGTAGGAGGTCTACAAGAGACCCAGTACTTC
CASSVGGLQETQYF
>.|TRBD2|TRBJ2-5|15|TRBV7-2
TGTGCCAGCAGCGCGGGGGGACTAATGGGAGAGACCCAGTACTTC
CASSAGGLMGETQYF
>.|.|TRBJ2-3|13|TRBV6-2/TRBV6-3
TGTGCCAGCAGTTTGGGGCGCACAGATACGCAGTATTTT
CASSLGRTDTQYF
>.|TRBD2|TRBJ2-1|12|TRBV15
TGTGCCACCAGACCTAGCGGGACCGAGCAGTTCTTC
CATRPSGTEQFF
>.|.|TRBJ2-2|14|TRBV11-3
TGTGCCAGCAGCTTACCCGGGACCACCGGGGAGCTGTTTTTT
CASSLPGTTGELFF
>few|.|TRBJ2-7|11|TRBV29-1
TGCAGCGGGGACCTGGGGGACGAGCAGTACTTC
CSGDLGDEQYF
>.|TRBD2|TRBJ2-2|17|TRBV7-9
TGTGCCAGCAGCTCAACGCGGACTAGCGGGAGCCCCGGGGAGCTGTTTTTT
CASSSTRTSGSPGELFF
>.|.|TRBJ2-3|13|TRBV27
TGTGCCAGCAGTTTTAGCGGCACAGATACGCAGTATTTT
CASSFSGTDTQYF
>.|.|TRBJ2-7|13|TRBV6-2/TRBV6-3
TGTGCCAGCACCCCAGCGTCGGGATACGAGCAGTACTTC
CASTPASGYEQYF
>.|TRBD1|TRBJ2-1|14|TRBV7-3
TGTGCCAGCAGCGCACAGGGGGCGCAGGATGAGCAGTTCTTC
CASSAQGAQDEQFF
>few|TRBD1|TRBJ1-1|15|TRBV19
TGTGCCAGTAGTCCTCGACAGGGGATGAACACTGAAGCTTTCTTT
CASSPRQGMNTEAFF
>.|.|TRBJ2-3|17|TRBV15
TGTGCCACCAGCAGAGATAGGCAGGGGGGAAGCACAGATACGCAGTATTTT
CATSRDRQGGSTDTQYF
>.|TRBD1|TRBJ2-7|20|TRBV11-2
TGTGCCAGCAGCTTACTGGTGGGGACAGGAGACCTGAAACGTTTCTACGAGCAGTACTTC
CASSLLVGTGDLKRFYEQYF
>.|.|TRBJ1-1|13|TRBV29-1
TGCAGCGTTGAAGCCCTCCGGGAAGGTGAAGCTTTCTTT
CSVEALREGEAFF
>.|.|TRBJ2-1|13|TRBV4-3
TGCGCCAGCAGCCAAGCCCCGAGTGATGAGCAGTTCTTC
CASSQAPSDEQFF
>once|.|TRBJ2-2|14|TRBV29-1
TGCAGCGTTGTCAAACAGGGGAGGACCGGGGAGCTGTTTTTT
CSVVKQGRTGELFF
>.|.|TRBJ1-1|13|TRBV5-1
TGCGCCAGCAGCTTGGGAGGGTTCCCTGAAGCTTTCTTT
CASSLGGFPEAFF
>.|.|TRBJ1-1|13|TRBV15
TGTGCCACCAGCCTGTTGCGGGATACTGAAGCTTTCTTT
CATSLLRDTEAFF
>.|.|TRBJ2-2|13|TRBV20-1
TGCAGTGTCCCGAGGTTGTTGTCCGGGGAGCTGTTTTTT
CSVPRLLSGELFF
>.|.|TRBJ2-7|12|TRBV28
TGTGCCAGCATGGGGCCTTCCTACGAGCAGTACTTC
CASMGPSYEQYF
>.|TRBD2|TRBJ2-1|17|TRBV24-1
TGTGCCACCAGTGATTTTGGGAGCGGGAGAGGCTACAATGAGCAGTTCTTC
CATSDFGSGRGYNEQFF
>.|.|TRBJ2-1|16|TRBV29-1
TGCAGCGTTGTATTGGGTTCCTTGCAGACTTACAATGAGCAGTTCTTC
CSVVLGSLQTYNEQFF
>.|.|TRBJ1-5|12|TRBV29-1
TGCAGCGTGTCAGGGGGCAATCAGCCCCAGCATTTT
CSVSGGNQPQHF
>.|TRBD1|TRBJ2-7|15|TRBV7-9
TGTGCCAGCAGCTCGGGACAGGGGGACTCCTACGAGCAGTACTTC
CASSSGQGDSYEQYF
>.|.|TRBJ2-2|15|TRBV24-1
TGTGCCACCAGAGGCGTTGCAGATTCAACCGGGGAGCTGTTTTTT
CATRGVADSTGELFF
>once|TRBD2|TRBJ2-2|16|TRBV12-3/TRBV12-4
TGTGCCAGCCCCGGGAAGAGCGGGAGGGCCACCGGGGAGCTGTTTTTT
CASPGKSGRATGELFF
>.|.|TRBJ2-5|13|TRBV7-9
TGTGCCAGCAGGCGGGACAACCAAGAGACCCAGTACTTC
CASRRDNQETQYF
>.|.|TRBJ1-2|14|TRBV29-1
TGCAGCGCTGAAGGGGAGGGCAGTAACTATGGCTACACCTTC
CSAEGEGSNYGYTF
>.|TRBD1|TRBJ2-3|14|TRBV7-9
TGTGCCAGCAGCTTTAGGGACAGGCCGGATACGCAGTATTTT
CASSFRDRPDTQYF
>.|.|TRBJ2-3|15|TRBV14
TGTGCCAGCAGCCAGGGGACGGACAGCACAGATACGCAGTATTTT
CASSQGTDSTDTQYF
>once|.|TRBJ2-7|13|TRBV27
TGTGCCAGCAGTAACCGGGGAGGCTACGAGCAGTACTTC
CASSNRGGYEQYF
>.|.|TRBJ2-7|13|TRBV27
TGTGCCAGCAGTCCCCGCCGAGCGTACGAGCAGTACTTC
CASSPRRAYEQYF